A selection of T cell receptor beta chains follows, all from one sample in a study of T cells in Graves' hyperthyroidism and ophthalmopathy. TCRdb re-analysed the multiplex PCR reads in MiXCR, keeping a single row per CDR3 protein. Counted here are about 700,000 distinct CDR3 sequences, approximately 14% occurring once; the ten biggest clones make up around 9.6%. Input material: blood. These receptors originate from a woman aged 18-29 years with Graves' hyperthyroidism. The CDR3 runs from the conserved cysteine through the conserved F or W. Each record gives: CDR3 DNA, CDR3 protein, J gene, V gene, D gene, clone size. A D gene is named only where the DNA matches it firmly. Clone size appears in some rows only: once, few, many, or a class for an expanded clone.

TGTGCCAGTAGTTCCGACAGCTTTGGTATACGCTACACCTTC | CASSSDSFGIRYTF | TRBJ1-2 | TRBV19 | NA | few
TGTGCCAGCAGCCCAACTAGCGCCAGGTGGCAGTTCTTC | CASSPTSARWQFF | TRBJ2-1 | TRBV28 | TRBD2 | NA
TGCGCCAGCAGCTCGGCGGAAGGGACAGGGGAGCTGTTTTTT | CASSSAEGTGELFF | TRBJ2-2 | TRBV5-1 | NA | many
TGTGCCAGCAGTTTCGAGATCACCATATATTTT | CASSFEITIYF | TRBJ1-3 | TRBV28 | NA | few
TGTGCCAGCAGTTCACCCGGGACTAGCGGGAGTTACGAGCAGTACTTC | CASSSPGTSGSYEQYF | TRBJ2-7 | TRBV27 | TRBD2 | many
TGTGCCAGCAGCTTGGGGGCCGGGACAGGGGAGGAAAAACTGTTTTTT | CASSLGAGTGEEKLFF | TRBJ1-4 | TRBV5-6 | TRBD1 | many
TGCAGTGCTGGATCCGTAAGTGGGAACACTGAAGCTTTCTTT | CSAGSVSGNTEAFF | TRBJ1-1 | TRBV20-1 | NA | NA
TGTGCCACCAGTCAATATGCGGGAGCGGGGCAGTACTTC | CATSQYAGAGQYF | TRBJ2-7 | TRBV24-1 | TRBD2 | many
TGTGCCAGCAGTACTCAGGGAGGGTCCTACAATGAGCAGTTCTTC | CASSTQGGSYNEQFF | TRBJ2-1 | TRBV12-3/TRBV12-4 | TRBD2 | many
TGTGCCAGCAGTGCTACTAGCGGTCTACGAGAGCAGTACTTC | CASSATSGLREQYF | TRBJ2-7 | TRBV2 | TRBD2 | many
TGTGCCAGCAGCTTAGTTTCGGGTGATACGCAGTATTTT | CASSLVSGDTQYF | TRBJ2-3 | TRBV5-4 | NA | many
TGTGCCAGCACCCGTGGGGAAGATGGCTACACCTTC | CASTRGEDGYTF | TRBJ1-2 | TRBV7-9 | NA | many
TGCAGTGCTAAGACAGGGCACGAGCAGTACTTC | CSAKTGHEQYF | TRBJ2-7 | TRBV20-1 | TRBD1 | NA
TGTGCCAGCAGCTCCCGGGGGGACCGAGGGCAGTACTTC | CASSSRGDRGQYF | TRBJ2-7 | TRBV7-8 | TRBD2 | many
TGTGCCAGCAGCTTAACAGCGTTGTCGGAGCCCTCCTACAATGAGCAGTTCTTC | CASSLTALSEPSYNEQFF | TRBJ2-1 | TRBV7-3 | NA | few
TGTGCCAGCAGCTTAGTGTATCAAAGCACAGATACGCAGTATTTT | CASSLVYQSTDTQYF | TRBJ2-3 | TRBV7-8 | NA | NA
TGTGCCTGGGGTACAGGGAGCCCTTCAACTAATGAAAAACTGTTTTTT | CAWGTGSPSTNEKLFF | TRBJ1-4 | TRBV30 | NA | few
TGTGCCACCAGTGGCGACAGTTGGTTGAGCTCCTACAATGAGCAGTTCTTC | CATSGDSWLSSYNEQFF | TRBJ2-1 | TRBV24-1 | NA | many
TGTGCCACGGACGCAGGGCTTGGCAATCAGCCCCAGCATTTT | CATDAGLGNQPQHF | TRBJ1-5 | TRBV6-1 | NA | many
TGTGCCAGCAGTTTGTTATCCAGCACAGATACGCAGTATTTT | CASSLLSSTDTQYF | TRBJ2-3 | TRBV7-3 | NA | many
TGTGCCAGCTCACCAGGGCTAGCCAAAAACATTCAGTACTTC | CASSPGLAKNIQYF | TRBJ2-4 | TRBV18 | NA | many
TGTGCCAGCAGCTCTTTTTACGATAGGACGTCTGGGGCCAACGTCCTGACTTTC | CASSSFYDRTSGANVLTF | TRBJ2-6 | TRBV7-9 | NA | NA
TGCAGTGCTAGCGGGCTAGCGGGAGAGACCCAGTACTTC | CSASGLAGETQYF | TRBJ2-5 | TRBV20-1 | TRBD2 | many
TGCAGTGCTAGTGGAGGACTAGTCGACGATTCTTCCGGGGAGCTGTTTTTT | CSASGGLVDDSSGELFF | TRBJ2-2 | TRBV20-1 | TRBD2 | many
TGTGCCAGCAGTTACGGGACAGGAGCCTACGAGCAGTACTTC | CASSYGTGAYEQYF | TRBJ2-7 | TRBV6-5 | TRBD1 | many
TGTGCCAGCAGTGTCCGAGGCAGAAACAATCAGCCCCAGCATTTT | CASSVRGRNNQPQHF | TRBJ1-5 | TRBV2 | NA | many
TGTGCCAGCAGTTTCCGGGACGTAGCGTATCGGGAGCAGTACTTC | CASSFRDVAYREQYF | TRBJ2-7 | TRBV6-1 | NA | many
TGCGCCAGCAGCTTGGCCGCTGAGAGCAATCAGCCCCAGCATTTT | CASSLAAESNQPQHF | TRBJ1-5 | TRBV5-1 | NA | many
TGTGCCAGCAGCCGCCAATGGGACAGGGCCAATGAGCAGTTCTTC | CASSRQWDRANEQFF | TRBJ2-1 | TRBV11-2 | TRBD1 | many
TGCGCCAGCAGCCAAGAAGCGGAGCAGTTCTTC | CASSQEAEQFF | TRBJ2-1 | TRBV4-1 | NA | NA
TGTGCCACGCGACGCCCCCGACAGGGGGCAGGTTCGTACACTGAAGCTTTCTTT | CATRRPRQGAGSYTEAFF | TRBJ1-1 | TRBV19 | TRBD1 | few
TGCAGTGCTGGGGACAGACCTTCCTACGAGCAGTACTTC | CSAGDRPSYEQYF | TRBJ2-7 | TRBV20-1 | TRBD1 | many
TGTGCCAGTAGGGACCCCGGACGGAACTCTGGAAACACCATATATTTT | CASRDPGRNSGNTIYF | TRBJ1-3 | TRBV19 | NA | NA
TGTGCCAGCATATCGGGCCTTGATGGTGAAAAACTGTTTTTT | CASISGLDGEKLFF | TRBJ1-4 | TRBV2 | NA | few
TGTGCCAGCAGGAGGGCCCAGGGGGCCCATCAGCCCCAGCATTTT | CASRRAQGAHQPQHF | TRBJ1-5 | TRBV2 | TRBD1 | many
TGTGCCAGCTCACCCGCGTCGGGGGACAGGCCCTACAATGAGCAGTTCTTC | CASSPASGDRPYNEQFF | TRBJ2-1 | TRBV18 | TRBD1 | many
TGTGCCAGCAGCCAAGATGGCGGGAGGGCCGCAGATACGCAGTATTTT | CASSQDGGRAADTQYF | TRBJ2-3 | TRBV3-1 | TRBD2 | NA
TGTGCCAGCAGCTTAGGGGGACCCACCCGGCAGCCCCAGCATTTT | CASSLGGPTRQPQHF | TRBJ1-5 | TRBV13 | NA | many
TGTGCCATCAGTGAGTCGGGGACAGCGGCCTACGAGCAGTACTTC | CAISESGTAAYEQYF | TRBJ2-7 | TRBV10-3 | TRBD1 | many
TGTGCCACCAGTGAGGGGGACCGGGACAATGAAAAACTGTTTTTT | CATSEGDRDNEKLFF | TRBJ1-4 | TRBV24-1 | NA | NA
TGTGCCAGCAGCCTCGGACAGCTACTATCAGATGGCTACACCTTC | CASSLGQLLSDGYTF | TRBJ1-2 | TRBV7-2 | NA | NA
TGCGCCAGCAGCCCCGACGGGGCGGCCTACGAGCAGTACTTC | CASSPDGAAYEQYF | TRBJ2-7 | TRBV5-1 | NA | few
TGTGCCAGCAGCTTTCCAGGGAGGATGAATGAGCAGTTCTTC | CASSFPGRMNEQFF | TRBJ2-1 | TRBV11-2 | NA | many
TGTGCCAGCAGCTTAGGTTCAGGGGGAATTGAGCAGTTCTTC | CASSLGSGGIEQFF | TRBJ2-1 | TRBV11-2 | TRBD1 | NA
TGTGCCAGCAGTTACGGGACAGGGGGCAAGGAGACCCAGTACTTC | CASSYGTGGKETQYF | TRBJ2-5 | TRBV6-6 | TRBD1 | many
TGCAGTGCTGGGATCCCCCCCCAAGAGACCCAGTACTTC | CSAGIPPQETQYF | TRBJ2-5 | TRBV20-1 | NA | NA
TGTGCCAGCAGTCACCGGGCCACACACTACGAGCAGTACTTC | CASSHRATHYEQYF | TRBJ2-7 | TRBV6-1 | NA | NA
TGTGCCAGCAGTCCAAGATCTAAACTAACAGGAAGGTTCGTAGGCAATCAGCCCCAGCATTTT | CASSPRSKLTGRFVGNQPQHF | TRBJ1-5 | TRBV6-2/TRBV6-3 | NA | NA
TGTGCCAGCAGTTTAAGTACTAGTACGAATGAGCAGTTCTTC | CASSLSTSTNEQFF | TRBJ2-1 | TRBV28 | NA | many
TGTGCCAGCAGCGTAGGAGGGCCCCATAGCGGGATATATTTT | CASSVGGPHSGIYF | TRBJ1-3 | TRBV9 | NA | few
TGTGCCAGCAGTTTGGGTTTAAGCACTGAAGCTTTCTTT | CASSLGLSTEAFF | TRBJ1-1 | TRBV28 | NA | many
TGTGCCTGGAGCCCGGGGTCGACCTCCGAAAACATTCAGTACTTC | CAWSPGSTSENIQYF | TRBJ2-4 | TRBV30 | NA | many
TGTGCCAGCGAAAAACCGGGTGACACTGAAGCTTTCTTT | CASEKPGDTEAFF | TRBJ1-1 | TRBV12-3/TRBV12-4 | NA | many
TGTGCCAGCAGTGAACTAGCGGAGGCCTCTATCCAAAACATCTACGAGCAGTACTTC | CASSELAEASIQNIYEQYF | TRBJ2-7 | TRBV6-1 | TRBD2 | few
TGTGCCAGTAGTATAGGATGGCCGGGACCCTACGAGCAGTACTTC | CASSIGWPGPYEQYF | TRBJ2-7 | TRBV19 | NA | NA
TGTGCCAGCACCCAACAGGACCTAGCCAAAAACATTCAGTACTTC | CASTQQDLAKNIQYF | TRBJ2-4 | TRBV28 | NA | many
TGCAGTGCTAGCCCCGCCATCCAAGAGACCCAGTACTTC | CSASPAIQETQYF | TRBJ2-5 | TRBV20-1 | NA | NA
TGTGCCAGCAGCTTAGTACAGGGTGGTGGAAACACCATATATTTT | CASSLVQGGGNTIYF | TRBJ1-3 | TRBV7-2 | NA | many
TGCAGTGCTGCCCGGCTGGAGACCCAGTACTTC | CSAARLETQYF | TRBJ2-5 | TRBV20-1 | NA | many
TGTGCCAGCACCTTAAACGCGGACAGCCTTAATACACCCCTCCACTTT | CASTLNADSLNTPLHF | TRBJ1-6 | TRBV12-3/TRBV12-4 | NA | NA